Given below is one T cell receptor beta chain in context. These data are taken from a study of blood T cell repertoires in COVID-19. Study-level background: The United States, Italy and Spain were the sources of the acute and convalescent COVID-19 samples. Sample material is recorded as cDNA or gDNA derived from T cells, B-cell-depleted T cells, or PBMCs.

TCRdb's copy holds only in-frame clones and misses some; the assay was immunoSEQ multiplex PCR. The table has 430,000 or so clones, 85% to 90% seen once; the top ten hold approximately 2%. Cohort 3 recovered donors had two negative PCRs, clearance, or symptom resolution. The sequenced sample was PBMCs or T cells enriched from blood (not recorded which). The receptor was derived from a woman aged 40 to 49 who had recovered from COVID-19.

Here the CDR3 reads CASRRQRENTEAFF. For the CDR3, the DNA is TGTGCCAGCAGACGACAGAGAGAGAACACTGAAGCTTTCTTT. The V gene is TRBV7-2, the J gene TRBJ1-1; TRBD1 might be the D (5 bases). This CDR3 contains 14 residues. Deletions cut 6 bases from V and 1 base from J, with 12 bases between. Germline loops: CDR1 SGHTA, CDR2 FQGNSA.